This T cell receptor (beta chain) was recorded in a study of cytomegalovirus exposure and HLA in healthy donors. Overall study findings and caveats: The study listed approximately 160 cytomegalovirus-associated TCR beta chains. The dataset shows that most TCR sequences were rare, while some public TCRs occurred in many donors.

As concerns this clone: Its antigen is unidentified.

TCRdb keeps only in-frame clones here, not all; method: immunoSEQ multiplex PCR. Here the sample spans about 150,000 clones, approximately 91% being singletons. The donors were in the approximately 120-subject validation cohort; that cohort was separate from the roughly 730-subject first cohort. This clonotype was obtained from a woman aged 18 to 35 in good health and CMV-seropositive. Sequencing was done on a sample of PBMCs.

The CDR3 loop is CATSRVAGSGELFF. DNA of the CDR3: TGTGCCACCAGCAGAGTAGCGGGTTCCGGGGAGCTGTTTTTT. V and J are TRBV15 and TRBJ2-2; 7 nucleotides line up with TRBD2. Germline assignment: CDR1 LNHNV and CDR2 YYDKDF (reference sequence). The CDR3 consists of 14 residues. Trimming removed 1 base from V and 6 bases from J; junction bases left unmatched: 2.